Each of the 11 T cell receptor beta chains below was sequenced from the same sample in a study of blood T cell repertoires in COVID-19. Only in-frame clones appear in the TCRdb table, and some are missing; sequencing was by immunoSEQ multiplex PCR. The repertoire holds roughly 360,000 clones, with approximately 87% as singletons. The source material was PBMCs or T cells enriched from blood (not recorded which). The receptors derive from a woman younger than 45 with acute COVID-19.

V is TRBV12-3 or TRBV12-4 and J is TRBJ2-6; D is unresolved. The CDR3 loop spans 12 amino acids. Trimming took off 10 bases at V and 1 base at J, with 5 bases between the two ends. CDR3 nucleotides: TGTGCCAATAATTCTGGGGCCAACGTCCTGACTTTC. Translated, it gives CANNSGANVLTF.

The V gene is TRBV3-1 (or the pseudogene TRBV3-2), the J gene TRBJ2-5; possibly TRBD1 for D (6 bases). CDR3 size: 12 residues. CDR1 is LGHDT and CDR2 is YNNKEL in the germline V gene (reference sequence). The V and J ends lost 7 bases and 2 bases respectively, with 8 bases between them. DNA for the CDR3: TGTGCCAGCAAACAGGGTCAAGAGACCCAGTACTTC. It specifies CASKQGQETQYF.

This clone was recorded a few times. This chain joins TRBV7-9 and TRBJ1-4; D uncertain. From germline, CDR1 is SEHNR and CDR2 FQNEAQ (reference sequence). The CDR3 is 15 amino acids. Between the trimmed V and J ends, which lost 5 bases and 5 bases, there was a span of 15 bases. CDR3 sequence reads: CASSSVVGANEKLFF. The CDR3 nucleotides are TGTGCCAGCAGCAGTGTGGTCGGTGCGAATGAAAAACTGTTTTTT.

The rearrangement links TRBV30 to TRBJ1-1, with D uncertain. V was trimmed by 4 bases and J by 6 bases, leaving 15 bases between them. CDR3 length: 13 residues. Germline CDR1 reads GTSNPN; CDR2 reads SVGIG (reference sequence). As DNA, the CDR3 is TGTGCCTGGATCCAGGTAGTATCCGCTGAAGCTTTCTTT. Translating it yields CAWIQVVSAEAFF.

This clone was seen a few times. V gene TRBV30 combines with J gene TRBJ1-4; D may be TRBD1 (5 bases). The CDR3 spans 11 residues. Germline CDR1 GTSNPN, CDR2 SVGIG (reference sequence). The V gene lost 2 bases and the J gene lost 11 bases, with 9 bases spanning the gap. The CDR3 region has the DNA TGTGCCTGGAGTTGGGAGGGGAAACTGTTTTTT. This translates into CAWSWEGKLFF.

The chain employs TRBV4-2 and TRBJ2-2, with 10 bases that match TRBD2. Germline V gene lookup returns CDR1 LGHNA and CDR2 YNFKEQ. V was clipped by 4 bases and J by 1 base; unmatched bases: 9. The CDR3 has 18 residues. The CDR3 DNA is TGTGCCAGCAGCCCTAGGCTAGCGGGGGTTAAGAACACCGGGGAGCTGTTTTTT. Protein product: CASSPRLAGVKNTGELFF.

The chain combines TRBV12-3 or TRBV12-4 with TRBJ1-1; no reliable D call. The CDR3 runs to 13 residues. Trimming removed 1 base at V and 4 bases at J, with 7 bases between. The CDR3 DNA reads TGTGCCAGCAGTTTAGGACTTATCACTGAAGCTTTCTTT. Residues: CASSLGLITEAFF.

The CDR3 nucleotides are TGTGCCAGCAGCTTAGAGAGGGGGTGGCGGGCTAATCAGCCCCAGCATTTT. Translation gives CASSLERGWRANQPQHF. This chain joins TRBV7-8 and TRBJ1-5; D is perhaps TRBD1 (6 bases). V was trimmed by 1 base and J by 4 bases, leaving 17 bases between them. This CDR3 has 17 residues. CDR1 and CDR2 (germline): SGHVS, FQNEAQ. The full variable domain, its missing parts supplied by reference TRBV7-8 and TRBJ1-5, is GAGVSQSPRYKVAKRGQDVALRCDPISGHVSLFWYQQALGQGPEFLTYFQNEAQLDKSGLPSDRFFAERPEGSVSTLKIQRTQQEDSAVYLCASSLERGWRANQPQHFGDGTRLSIL.

This clone has only one observation. The genes are TRBV5-1 and TRBJ1-1, with 7 nucleotides matching TRBD1. The CDR3 loop spans 16 amino acids. The germline CDR1 and CDR2 sequences are SGHRS and YFSETQ. J was trimmed by 0 bases and V by 0 bases; bases with no gene match: 5. The CDR3, as DNA: TGCGCCAGCAGCTTGGCCGGTCAGGGGGTGAACACTGAAGCTTTCTTT. Translated: CASSLAGQGVNTEAFF.

The chain couples TRBV19 to TRBJ1-4; possible D gene TRBD1, 5 bases. Trimming cost V 5 bases and J 5 bases, with 15 bases left between them. The germline V gene encodes CDR1 LNHDA and CDR2 SQIVND (reference sequence). This CDR3 is built from 15 residues. CDR3 sequence (DNA): TGTGCCAGTAGTTACGTGCAGGGTCCCAATGAAAAACTGTTTTTT. Protein: CASSYVQGPNEKLFF.

This clone has only one observation. The V gene is TRBV6-2 or TRBV6-3, the J gene TRBJ1-5; tentatively, D is TRBD1 (5 bases). The CDR3 has 16 residues. Per the germline V gene, CDR1 is MNHEY and CDR2 is SVGEGT. Trimming removed 2 bases from V and 3 bases from J, with 14 bases in between. The CDR3 protein is CASSYAGTGINQPQHF. The CDR3 DNA follows: TGTGCCAGCAGTTACGCCGGGACTGGTATCAATCAGCCCCAGCATTTT.